A single sample is the source of the 29 T cell receptor beta chains below, sequenced in a study of T-cell reconstitution after alpha-beta-depleted transplantation in children. The library targeted TCRbeta and was prepared with unique molecular identifiers. TCRdb re-called the PCR reads through MiXCR, storing one row per CDR3 protein. The sample lists roughly 790,000 distinct CDR3 sequences, approximately 15% seen once, with under 6% in the top ten. The specimen comprised PBMCs, mostly from graft donor cells, sampled 360 days after TCRalphabeta/CD19-depleted stem cell transplant. These receptor sequences come from a male patient aged 10 to 17 who had a stem cell transplant for acute lymphoblastic leukemia, so the T cells may come from the graft donor.

This clonotype was observed a few times. The genes are TRBV5-1 and TRBJ2-5, with 9 nucleotides matching TRBD2. The germline gives CDR1 SGHRS, CDR2 YFSETQ. This CDR3 has 15 amino acids. With 2 bases clipped from V and 5 bases from J, the junction kept 7 bases outside the gene matches. Written as DNA, the CDR3 is TGCGCCAGCAGCTTATTAGCGGGAGCCGTGGAGACCCAGTACTTC. It yields the protein CASSLLAGAVETQYF.

This clonotype was seen a handful of times. The chain employs TRBV27 and TRBJ2-5; the D gene is possibly TRBD2 (6 bases). The germline V gene encodes CDR1 MNHEY and CDR2 SMNVEV (reference sequence). V was shortened by 6 bases and J by 1 base, with 21 bases between the two germline ends. This CDR3 is 17 amino acids long. The CDR3 DNA reads TGTGCCAGCAGCCTTGGGTCCAGGAGGGTTACCCAAGAGACCCAGTACTTC. Its translation: CASSLGSRRVTQETQYF.

This clonotype has only a few counts. The CDR3 sequence is CSAIGLAGDPSLSYEQYF. The CDR3 bases are TGCAGTGCTATCGGACTAGCGGGAGACCCGTCCCTCTCCTACGAGCAGTACTTC. The V gene is TRBV20-1, the J gene TRBJ2-7; TRBD2 matches 13 bases. Germline CDR1 DFQATT, CDR2 SNEGSKA (reference sequence). This CDR3 contains 18 residues. The ends lost 4 bases at V and 0 bases at J; junction bases unmatched: 12.

The chain joins TRBV7-7 to TRBJ2-1; D perhaps matches TRBD1 (5 bases). The V gene lost 5 bases and the J gene lost 5 bases, with 22 bases spanning the gap. The CDR3 contains 17 residues. Germline CDR1 is SSHAT and CDR2 is FNYEAQ (reference sequence). The CDR3 nucleotides are TGTGCCAGCAGCCTCCACGTGGGGCGTGCACCGGACAATGAGCAGTTCTTC. Amino acids: CASSLHVGRAPDNEQFF.

The chain recombines TRBV12-3 or TRBV12-4 with TRBJ2-1; 9 bases agree with TRBD2. Trimming removed 3 bases from V and 7 bases from J; junction bases left unmatched: 10. The CDR3 runs to 16 residues. CDR3 nucleotides: TGTGCCAGCAGTTTGCTCTTAGCGGGAGAGCAAAATGAGCAGTTCTTC. Amino acids: CASSLLLAGEQNEQFF.

The CDR3 loop reads CASSVVPGIAAEAFF. The DNA of the CDR3 is TGTGCCAGCAGTGTAGTTCCGGGGATTGCGGCTGAAGCTTTCTTT. The chain has TRBV2 and TRBJ1-1; D not certain. The V end lost 4 bases, the J end lost 6 bases, and 18 bases lay between the germline ends. The CDR3 runs to 15 residues. Germline CDR1 and CDR2: SNHLY and FYNNEI.

This clonotype was seen a handful of times. The chain has TRBV18 and TRBJ2-7; a weak D match, TRBD1 (6 bases). The CDR3 extends over 12 amino acids. Germline CDR1 reads KGHSH; CDR2 reads LQKENI. With 3 bases removed from V and 9 bases from J, the gap between germline ends came to 12 bases. The CDR3 nucleotides read TGTGCCAGCTCACCGCAGGGGATCCCGCAGTACTTC. This translates into CASSPQGIPQYF.

This clonotype appeared a few times. V is TRBV15 and J is TRBJ1-1, with D unresolved. This CDR3 is built from 14 residues. In germline, CDR1 is LNHNV, CDR2 YYDKDF (reference sequence). With 5 bases removed from V and 1 base from J, the gap between germline ends came to 11 bases. The CDR3 spells CATSDRPGNTEAFF. Written as DNA, the CDR3 is TGTGCCACCAGCGATAGGCCGGGGAACACTGAAGCTTTCTTT.

The gene calls are TRBV12-3 or TRBV12-4 and TRBJ1-1, with 9 bases fitting TRBD1. This CDR3 is 16 amino acids long. The junction had 10 bases not matched to a gene; V was cut back by 5 bases and J by 3 bases. The CDR3 protein is CASSPWTGVKDTEAFF. Written as DNA, the CDR3 is TGTGCCAGCAGTCCTTGGACAGGGGTTAAGGACACTGAAGCTTTCTTT.

The chain employs TRBV20-1 and TRBJ2-7; D may be TRBD2 (5 bases). V was pared by 0 bases and J by 0 bases, with 12 bases between. Germline loops: CDR1 DFQATT, CDR2 SNEGSKA (reference sequence). CDR3 length equals 15 residues. This CDR3 is CSARDEGSHSYEQYF. The CDR3 bases are TGCAGTGCTAGAGATGAGGGAAGTCACTCCTACGAGCAGTACTTC.

This clonotype was observed a few times. J is TRBJ2-7 and V is TRBV7-9; possible D gene TRBD2, 7 bases. The CDR3 is made up of 14 amino acids. The V gene's germline CDR1 is SEHNR and CDR2 FQNEAQ (reference sequence). V gave up 4 bases and J gave up 4 bases, with 14 bases separating them. The chain's CDR3 is CASSSGLGGYEQYF. CDR3 bases: TGTGCCAGCAGCTCTGGACTAGGGGGATACGAGCAGTACTTC. The whole variable domain, filled in from reference TRBV7-9 and TRBJ2-7, reads DTGVSQNPRHKITKRGQNVTFRCDPISEHNRLYWYRQTLGQGPEFLTYFQNEAQLEKSRLLSDRFSAERPKGSFSTLEIQRTEQGDSAMYLCASSSGLGGYEQYFGPGTRLTVT.

This clonotype was seen more than once but under ten times. J is TRBJ2-1 and V is TRBV7-9; D uncertain. Germline V CDR1 and CDR2: SEHNR, FQNEAQ (reference sequence). Trimming cost V 6 bases and J 8 bases, with 17 bases left between them. This CDR3 is 14 amino acids long. The CDR3, as DNA: TGTGCCAGCAGGAACTCCCTAAACATGGATGAGCAGTTCTTC. This codes for CASRNSLNMDEQFF.

The CDR3 is CASSYGLQETQYF. The DNA of the CDR3 is TGTGCCAGCAGTTACGGACTGCAAGAGACCCAGTACTTC. The V gene is TRBV6-5, the J gene TRBJ2-5, with a tentative D call TRBD2 (5 bases). Germline-derived CDR1 and CDR2 are MNHEY and SVGAGI. The CDR3 sequence is 13 residues long. Trimming stripped 2 bases from V and 2 bases from J, with 6 bases between.

The chain combines TRBV9 with TRBJ2-3; D is perhaps TRBD1 or TRBD2 (5 bases each). The V end lost 1 base, the J end lost 1 base, and 16 bases lay between the germline ends. In germline, CDR1 is SGDLS, CDR2 YYNGEE. The CDR3 sequence is 17 residues long. CDR3 protein: CASSVTPVRGRTDTQYF. CDR3 nucleotide sequence: TGTGCCAGCAGCGTAACCCCGGTCCGGGGCCGCACAGATACGCAGTATTTT.

This clonotype was seen repeatedly, ten times or more. The chain couples TRBV10-2 to TRBJ1-5; no clear D gene. The CDR3 runs to 14 residues. V shed 2 bases and J shed 5 bases, with 10 bases lying between them. Germline V gene lookup returns CDR1 WSHSY and CDR2 SAAADI. The CDR3 region is CASSESGRHQPQHF. The CDR3 DNA reads TGCGCCAGCAGTGAGAGCGGCCGCCATCAGCCCCAGCATTTT.

The rearrangement uses TRBV29-1 and TRBJ1-2; D possibly corresponds to TRBD1 (5 bases). There are 14 residues in the CDR3. Trimming left V 1 base short and J 6 bases short, with 15 bases between. The germline gives CDR1 SQVTM, CDR2 ANQGSEA. The CDR3 here is CSVEGLGRAHGYTF. The DNA of the CDR3 is TGCAGCGTTGAAGGGTTGGGCAGGGCCCATGGCTACACCTTC.

This clonotype came up a few times. The chain has TRBV2 and TRBJ2-5, with 8 bases identical to TRBD1. Germline V gives CDR1 SNHLY, CDR2 FYNNEI. The V and J ends lost 6 bases and 5 bases, in that order; junction bases with no gene match: 11. This CDR3 spans 15 amino acids. CDR3: CASRRLTGVMETQYF. DNA of the CDR3: TGTGCCAGCAGGAGGTTGACAGGGGTGATGGAGACCCAGTACTTC.

In its sample, this clonotype was seen a few times. V usage is TRBV29-1 and J usage is TRBJ2-2; tentative D call: TRBD2 (7 bases). This CDR3 is built from 17 residues. Germline V lookup: CDR1 SQVTM, CDR2 ANQGSEA. V shed 5 bases and J shed 0 bases, with 19 bases lying between them. The CDR3 loop reads CSVPRGAETANTGELFF. The CDR3 nucleotides read TGCAGCGTTCCCCGGGGGGCGGAAACCGCGAACACCGGGGAGCTGTTTTTT.

The V call is TRBV6-5, the J call TRBJ2-7, with D possibly being TRBD1 (5 bases). The CDR3 loop spans 15 amino acids. Trimming took 0 bases from V and 3 from J, leaving 12 bases between them. The germline V gene encodes CDR1 MNHEY and CDR2 SVGAGI. CDR3 residues: CASSYSRQKNYEQYF. In nucleotides, the CDR3 is TGTGCCAGCAGTTACTCCCGACAGAAGAACTACGAGCAGTACTTC.

The chain carries TRBV10-3 and TRBJ2-3; D is unclear. Germline V lookup: CDR1 ENHRY, CDR2 SYGVKD. CDR3 length: 13 residues. V was shortened by 2 bases and J by 2 bases, with 5 bases between the two germline ends. CDR3 in amino acids: CAISEVATDTQYF. The CDR3 bases are TGTGCCATCAGTGAGGTGGCCACAGATACGCAGTATTTT.

The chain recombines TRBV18 with TRBJ2-7; D perhaps matches TRBD1 (5 bases). This CDR3 has 15 residues. V lost 3 bases and J lost 3, with 15 bases in between. The germline V gene encodes CDR1 KGHSH and CDR2 LQKENI. The CDR3 is CASSPPARVGYEQYF. DNA of the CDR3: TGTGCCAGCTCACCTCCGGCCAGGGTTGGCTACGAGCAGTACTTC.

This clonotype occurred a few times. The chain employs TRBV29-1 and TRBJ2-7, with 12 bases identical to TRBD2. Germline CDR1 and CDR2: SQVTM and ANQGSEA. The V and J ends lost 5 bases and 4 bases, in that order; junction bases with no gene match: 0. This CDR3 has 12 residues. In DNA, the CDR3 is TGCAGCGTTCTAGCGGGAGGGTACGAGCAGTACTTC. Translation: CSVLAGGYEQYF.

The table lists this clonotype with a few counts. V usage is TRBV12-3 or TRBV12-4 and J usage is TRBJ2-7, with TRBD1 matching 7 bases. This CDR3 spans 11 amino acids. The V gene end was trimmed by 6 bases and the J gene end by 9 bases; junction bases not matched to a gene: 5. CDR3 residues: CASSAGTAQYF. The CDR3 DNA is TGTGCCAGCAGCGCCGGGACAGCGCAGTACTTC.

This clonotype was observed a handful of times. V gene TRBV3-1 combines with J gene TRBJ2-7; 7 bases agree with TRBD2. The CDR3 is made up of 14 amino acids. Germline V lookup: CDR1 LGHDT, CDR2 YNNKEL (reference sequence). V lost 4 bases to trimming and J lost 3 bases; unmatched junction nucleotides: 6. The CDR3 DNA reads as TGTGCCAGCAGCCGAACTAGCGCCGGCTACGAGCAGTACTTC. It translates to CASSRTSAGYEQYF.

This CDR3 is CASRRDRAAEAFF. The CDR3 DNA reads as TGTGCCAGTAGGCGGGACAGAGCGGCTGAAGCTTTCTTT. V and J are TRBV19 and TRBJ1-1, with 7 bases that match TRBD1. The V segment lost 6 bases and the J segment 6 bases; nucleotides outside the gene matches: 7. Germline V CDR1 and CDR2: LNHDA, SQIVND (reference sequence). CDR3 size: 13 residues.

This clonotype was picked up a small number of times. The chain links TRBV24-1 to TRBJ1-1, with 7 bases lining up with TRBD1. Trimming at V came to 4 bases and at J to 3 bases, leaving 4 bases not matched to a gene. This CDR3 is 14 amino acids long. The germline gives CDR1 KGHDR, CDR2 SFDVKD. The CDR3 DNA follows: TGTGCCACCAGTGAGACAGGGCGACACACTGAAGCTTTCTTT. It is translated as CATSETGRHTEAFF.

This clonotype has ten or more counts. V gene TRBV7-6 combines with J gene TRBJ2-2; D is undetermined. The CDR3 spans 12 residues. V lost 4 bases, J lost 6 bases, and 6 bases lay in between. The germline CDR1 and CDR2 sequences are SGHVS and FNYEAQ. The CDR3 protein is CASSYSPGELFF. DNA of the CDR3: TGTGCCAGCAGCTACTCCCCCGGGGAGCTGTTTTTT.

The chain uses TRBV7-9 and TRBJ1-1; 8 bases fit TRBD1. The J segment lost 6 bases and the V segment lost 4 bases, leaving 13 bases of the junction unmatched. Germline V gene sequence: CDR1 SEHNR, CDR2 FQNEAQ (reference sequence). The CDR3 length is 16 residues. CDR3 DNA: TGTGCCAGCAGCTCGTACTTGGACAGGGTAATTTCTGAAGCTTTCTTT. Translation gives CASSSYLDRVISEAFF.

This clonotype appeared a few times. V usage is TRBV5-1 and J usage is TRBJ2-7; D is possibly TRBD1 (6 bases). V shed 2 bases and J shed 0 bases, with 12 bases lying between them. The CDR3 runs to 15 residues. Germline V gene lookup returns CDR1 SGHRS and CDR2 YFSETQ. CDR3 in amino acids: CASSFLDRPSYEQYF. DNA for the CDR3: TGCGCCAGCAGCTTTTTAGACAGGCCCTCCTACGAGCAGTACTTC.